Each of the 2 T cell receptor beta chains below was sequenced from the same sample in a study of shared clonotypes between healthy human individuals. The naive CD8 population came from CD45RO-negative cells selected for CCR7, without terminally differentiated effector memory CD45RA+ cells. Measured with immunoSEQ multiplex PCR; TCRdb has only the in-frame clones, and not every one. The profile shows roughly 2.1 million clones, just over 90% of them singletons. The sample comprised naive CD8+ T cells from PBMCs. All receptors derive from a man younger than 35 in good health. Some clones in this sample may be carry-over from other donors' samples.

The V call is TRBV5-1, the J call TRBJ2-5, with D tentatively TRBD2 (6 bases). Trimming stripped 4 bases from V and 8 bases from J, with 15 bases between. This CDR3 is built from 13 residues. Germline V gives CDR1 SGHRS, CDR2 YFSETQ. CDR3 DNA sequence: TGCGCCAGCAGCCCGCTTGACGGGAGAACCCAGTACTTC. This translates into CASSPLDGRTQYF.

Points on this clone: The conserved closing phenylalanine or tryptophan is absent in this CDR3, likely reflecting a read error. It is unclear where the CDR3 begins or ends on the DNA, so no DNA is shown, and the CDR3 is as TCRdb lists it. This chain uses TRBV5-6 with TRBJ2-4. The CDR3 comprises 9 residues, both ends counted. The germline V gene encodes CDR1 SGHDT and CDR2 YYEEEE. The CDR3 protein is CASSEDDPR.